Below are 9 T cell receptor beta chains sequenced from a single sample in a study of T cell responses to AZD1222 COVID-19 vaccine. Assay: immunoSEQ multiplex PCR; the TCRdb copy retains only in-frame clones and omits some. The sample lists over 95,000 clones, 85% to 95% occurring once. This material consisted of peripheral blood, taken on day 0 of AZD1222 vaccination. Receptors originate from an adult in good health.

The genes are TRBV19 and TRBJ2-3, with 8 positions matching TRBD2. This CDR3 has 17 amino acids. J was trimmed by 1 base and V by 5 bases; bases with no gene match: 11. Germline V gives CDR1 LNHDA, CDR2 SQIVND (reference sequence). The CDR3 region is CASSAPSLLAGTDTQYF. As DNA, the CDR3 is TGTGCCAGTAGTGCCCCAAGCTTACTAGCGGGCACAGATACGCAGTATTTT.

This clone was observed once. The chain is built from TRBV24-1 and TRBJ2-3; 7 bases are shared with TRBD1. J gave up 2 bases and V 4 bases, and 5 bases lay outside the gene matches. The CDR3 extends over 15 amino acids. Germline V gene sequence: CDR1 KGHDR, CDR2 SFDVKD. CDR3 sequence reads: CATSDTTGITDTQYF. The CDR3 DNA follows: TGTGCCACCAGTGACACGACAGGGATCACAGATACGCAGTATTTT.

The chain joins TRBV30 to TRBJ1-6; the D is unclear. The CDR3 covers 13 residues. Trimming left V 2 bases short and J 10 bases short, with 12 bases between. Germline lookup yields CDR1 GTSNPN and CDR2 SVGIG (reference sequence). CDR3 residues: CAWSPGPGSPLHF. The CDR3 DNA follows: TGTGCCTGGAGTCCCGGGCCGGGGTCACCCCTCCACTTT.

The J gene is TRBJ1-1, the V gene TRBV30; tentative D call: TRBD1 (5 bases). Trimming pared 4 bases from V and 5 bases from J, leaving 11 bases between. Germline lookup yields CDR1 GTSNPN and CDR2 SVGIG (reference sequence). CDR3 length: 12 amino acids. CDR3 sequence: CAWKRRETEAFF. The CDR3 DNA is TGTGCCTGGAAGCGCAGGGAGACTGAAGCTTTCTTT.

This clone was counted a single time. This chain joins TRBV5-1 and TRBJ2-5, with 7 positions matching TRBD1. J gave up 5 bases and V 3 bases, and 19 bases lay outside the gene matches. The CDR3 is 18 amino acids. The germline V gene has CDR1 SGHRS and CDR2 YFSETQ. The CDR3 here is CASSSYNFDRVGLETQYF. As DNA, the CDR3 is TGCGCCAGCAGCTCCTACAACTTTGACAGGGTTGGCTTGGAGACCCAGTACTTC.

This chain uses TRBV9 with TRBJ1-6, with D unresolved. V lost 5 bases, J lost 0 bases, and 6 bases lay in between. The germline V gene encodes CDR1 SGDLS and CDR2 YYNGEE. The CDR3 is made up of 14 amino acids. The CDR3 DNA reads TGTGCCAGCAGTTACAGCTCCTATAATTCACCCCTCCACTTT. Translated: CASSYSSYNSPLHF. Looking up the rest from reference TRBV9 and TRBJ1-6 gives the full variable domain: DSGVTQTPKHLITATGQRVTLRCSPRSGDLSVYWYQQSLDQGLQFLIQYYNGEERAKGNILERFSAQQFPDLHSELNLSSLELGDSALYFCASSYSSYNSPLHFGNGTRLTVT.

The rearrangement uses TRBV5-1 and TRBJ2-5, with 7 bases matching TRBD2. V lost 7 bases and J lost 1; bases outside the gene matches: 7. Per the germline V gene, CDR1 is SGHRS and CDR2 is YFSETQ. The CDR3 length is 14 residues. The DNA for the CDR3 is TGCGCCAGCGGAAGGGGAGGGACCCAAGAGACCCAGTACTTC. This codes for CASGRGGTQETQYF. Based on the CDR3 plus reference TRBV5-1 and TRBJ2-5, the full variable domain is KAGVTQTPRYLIKTRGQQVTLSCSPISGHRSVSWYQQTPGQGLQFLFEYFSETQRNKGNFPGRFSGRQFSNSRSEMNVSTLELGDSALYLCASGRGGTQETQYFGPGTRLLVL.

The chain combines TRBV4-2 with TRBJ1-3; perhaps TRBD1 as D (5 bases). The V end lost 1 base, the J end lost 4 bases, and 14 bases lay between the germline ends. The CDR3 covers 16 residues. Germline CDR1 reads LGHNA; CDR2 reads YNFKEQ. The CDR3 bases are TGTGCCAGCAGCCAAGCTTTGACAGTGGGAGGAAACACCATATATTTT. Translation gives CASSQALTVGGNTIYF.

The V gene is TRBV18, the J gene TRBJ1-5; D is unresolved. This CDR3 is 13 amino acids long. V was cut by 2 bases and J by 4 bases, with 6 bases left in between. The germline CDR1 and CDR2 sequences are KGHSH and LQKENI. The CDR3 protein is CASSPLENQPQHF. Here the CDR3 DNA reads TGTGCCAGCTCACCATTGGAGAATCAGCCCCAGCATTTT.